The T cell receptor beta chain under discussion was sequenced for a study of PD-1 blockade in mismatch repair-deficient tumors. In the study overall: Patients had approximately 11 mismatch repair-deficient cancer types, all previously treated and progressing.

Profiling relied on immunoSEQ multiplex PCR, and the TCRdb table lists in-frame clones only, not all of them. Found here are 30,000 to 45,000 clones, about 85% of them singletons; the top ten hold approximately 3.5%. Study conclusions and caveats: After pembrolizumab, tumor-resident clones rose rapidly, then generally contracted before radiologic responses.

The table lists this clone with a count of one. The antigen remains undetermined. The CDR3 contains 10 residues. CDR1 and CDR2 (germline): DFQATT, SNEGSKA (reference sequence). Trimming cost V 5 bases and J 7 bases, with 9 bases left between them. Every patient had mismatch repair deficiency by PCR or immunohistochemistry. Three pembrolizumab responders had their TCRs sequenced. This TCR came from an adult with mismatch repair-deficient cancer. The sequencing here drew on peripheral blood, taken roughly 76 weeks after starting pembrolizumab. The V gene is TRBV20-1, the J gene TRBJ2-7; maybe TRBD2 (6 bases). The CDR3 nucleotides are TGCAGTGCTGGGGCGGGGGAGCAGTACTTC. Its protein product is CSAGAGEQYF.